This paragraph covers one T cell receptor (beta chain) sequence. Its target is unknown. This sample is part of a study of cytomegalovirus exposure and HLA in healthy donors. Broader study findings: In terms of immune exposure information, only CMV serostatus was available. Some V segments, including TRBV6-2 and TRBV6-3, were excluded as indistinguishable.

Amplification used 60 Vbeta primers and 13 Jbeta primers. Repertoires were generated with immunoSEQ multiplex PCR, while TCRdb's copy carries only in-frame clones and drops some. In the table there are 100,000 or so clones, approximately 85% of which are singletons. CDR1 and CDR2 from the germline V gene are SGHTA and FQGTGA. V dropped 5 bases and J dropped 5; count of bases not matched to a gene: 4. This CDR3 has 14 amino acids. This clonotype was sampled from a young man in good health and CMV-seronegative. The chain uses TRBV7-3 and TRBJ2-5, with 11 bases fitting TRBD2. Source material: PBMCs. CDR3 region: CASSGGTSGETQYF. The CDR3 DNA reads as TGTGCCAGCAGCGGCGGGACTAGCGGCGAGACCCAGTACTTC.